This T cell receptor (beta chain) was sequenced for a study of blood T cell repertoires in COVID-19. Whole-study context: Acute and convalescent COVID-19 samples came from the United States, Italy and Spain. The analysed material was cDNA or gDNA that came from T cells, B-cell-depleted T cells, or PBMCs.

CDR3 length: 13 amino acids. After removal of 5 bases from V and 5 bases from J, the junction contained 5 bases not matched to a gene. Germline V lookup: CDR1 MNHEY, CDR2 SMNVEV (reference sequence). In the authors' methods: Using reference gene primer amplification, nucleated cell counts were estimated. TCRdb's copy holds only in-frame clones and misses some; the assay was immunoSEQ multiplex PCR. The DNA was the basis for D and trimming; V, J and clone size are from that table. The table shows about 180,000 clones, with 80% to 90% occurring only once. The genes are TRBV27 and TRBJ1-2; 7 positions agree with TRBD1. Material: peripheral blood. The source of this sequence is a man aged 50 or older with active or convalescent COVID-19. CDR3 DNA: TGTGCCAGCAGTGACAGGGCAACTTATGGCTACACCTTC. This encodes CASSDRATYGYTF.